This T cell receptor beta chain was profiled in a study of T cell repertoires in cytomegalovirus infection. Overall study context: In public TCR beta signatures, there were indications of both CMV infection and matching HLA type. Overall study findings and caveats: Dominating the ex vivo response were TCR beta clonotypes that were CMV-specific and HLA-C-restricted.

TCRdb independently ran MiXCR on the reads; one entry per CDR3 protein. The top ten hold approximately 19% of the sample, which has 250,000 to 300,000 distinct CDR3 sequences, 20% to 25% seen once. This clonotype showed up many times. No antigen is known for it. This CDR3 spans 15 amino acids. The V gene end was trimmed by 5 bases and the J gene end by 4 bases; junction bases not matched to a gene: 4. Germline CDR1 and CDR2: SGHAT and FQNNGV. Here the sequenced sample was cultured PBMCs, taken from culture after CMV antigen stimulation. The V and J genes are TRBV11-2 and TRBJ2-1, with 11 bases identical to TRBD2. The TCR originated in a human donor in good health (CMV status not recorded). Some clones in this sample may be carry-over from other donors' samples. The CDR3 spells CASSHTSGGYNEQFF. The DNA of the CDR3 is TGTGCCAGCAGCCACACTAGCGGGGGTTACAATGAGCAGTTCTTC.